The 22 T cell receptor beta chains in this list originate from one sample, sequenced in a study of OX40 agonist ivuxolimab in advanced cancers. Profiling relied on immunoSEQ multiplex PCR, and the TCRdb table lists in-frame clones only, not all of them. The repertoire holds 81,000 or so clones, with 88% as singletons. The sequenced sample was CD4+ or CD8+ T cells sorted from blood, obtained in a trial of the OX40 agonist ivuxolimab. The source is an adult with an advanced solid tumor such as melanoma, head and neck, liver or kidney cancer.

This clone was observed a handful of times. Because the CDR3 is missing its conserved closing phenylalanine or tryptophan, this is likely a read error. V and J are TRBV6-6 and TRBJ1-6; 7 positions match TRBD1. CDR3 length: 13 amino acids. Germline V gene sequence: CDR1 MNHNY, CDR2 SVGAGI (reference sequence). Trimming removed 5 bases from V and 6 bases from J; junction bases left unmatched: 1. The CDR3 is CASSTGVNSPLHL. CDR3 nucleotide sequence: TGTGCCAGCAGTACAGGGGTTAATTCACCCCTCCACCTT.

This chain links TRBV6-1 with TRBJ2-1; TRBD1 matches at 7 bases. This CDR3 region has 13 residues. Losses at the gene ends were 3 bases for V and 8 bases for J; bases not matched to a gene: 4. CDR1 and CDR2 (germline): MNHNS, SASEGT. This chain's CDR3 is CASSDHDRDEQFF. The CDR3 DNA reads TGTGCCAGCAGTGACCACGACAGGGATGAGCAGTTCTTC.

This clone was seen a single time. V and J are TRBV7-2 and TRBJ1-5; D is possibly TRBD1 (5 bases). This CDR3 spans 15 amino acids. Between the trimmed V and J ends, which lost 5 bases and 8 bases, there was a span of 19 bases. Germline CDR1 reads SGHTA; CDR2 reads FQGNSA. CDR3 coding DNA: TGTGCCAGCAGCACTCATCCGGGTGGGGGGGAGCCCCAGCATTTT. As protein: CASSTHPGGGEPQHF.

The gene calls are TRBV28 and TRBJ2-7; D gene uncertain. Trimming stripped 6 bases from V and 0 bases from J, with 9 bases between. Germline CDR1 is MDHEN and CDR2 is SYDVKM. The CDR3 contains 13 residues. The CDR3 sequence: CASSYRNSYEQYF. The CDR3 bases are TGTGCCAGCAGCTACCGAAACTCCTACGAGCAGTACTTC.

This rearrangement joins TRBV18 to TRBJ2-3, with D perhaps TRBD1 (6 bases). The germline V gene encodes CDR1 KGHSH and CDR2 LQKENI. The V end lost 0 bases, the J end lost 4 bases, and 11 bases lay between the germline ends. The CDR3 is made up of 15 amino acids. The CDR3 DNA sequence: TGTGCCAGCTCACCACCGTACAGGGACGCAGATACGCAGTATTTT. Protein product: CASSPPYRDADTQYF.

This sequence joins TRBV18 and TRBJ2-5; D remains ambiguous. The J call could be wrong; TRBJ2-7 is a better fit for the DNA end. The CDR3 runs 14 residues. Per the germline V gene, CDR1 is KGHSH and CDR2 is LQKENI. CDR3 DNA sequence: TGTGCCAGCTCCCCCGGGCAGGAGTTCTACGAGCAGTACTTC. This gives the protein CASSPGQEFYEQYF.

This chain links TRBV5-6 with TRBJ2-3; D is unresolved. Germline CDR1 is SGHDT and CDR2 is YYEEEE. The CDR3 length is 17 residues. The germline V and J ends were trimmed by 0 bases and 3 bases, with 17 bases remaining between them. CDR3 DNA sequence: TGTGCCAGCAGCTTGGCCGGAGCCCTATTTATTACAGATACGCAGTATTTT. Its translation: CASSLAGALFITDTQYF.

This chain connects TRBV5-1 to TRBJ2-2; D tentatively fits TRBD1 or TRBD2 (5 bases each). V was shortened by 2 bases and J by 2 bases, with 10 bases between the two germline ends. Germline V gene sequence: CDR1 SGHRS, CDR2 YFSETQ. The CDR3 is made up of 15 amino acids. The CDR3 DNA reads TGCGCCAGCAGCTTTACTAGGGGTAACACCGGGGAGCTGTTTTTT. Residues: CASSFTRGNTGELFF.

V and J are TRBV5-1 and TRBJ2-3; 7 bases are a match to TRBD1. V gave up 1 base and J gave up 6 bases; unmatched junction bases: 8. The CDR3 covers 15 residues. Germline CDR1 reads SGHRS; CDR2 reads YFSETQ. CDR3 protein: CASSLPALQGDTQYF. The CDR3 region has the DNA TGCGCCAGCAGCTTGCCCGCCCTACAGGGGGATACGCAGTATTTT.

The chain uses TRBV14 and TRBJ2-2, with D unclear. This CDR3 region has 15 residues. The germline gives CDR1 SGHDN, CDR2 FVKESK. The germline V and J ends were trimmed by 4 bases and 0 bases, with 9 bases remaining between them. The CDR3 protein is CASSRSQTNTGELFF. In nucleotides, the CDR3 is TGTGCCAGCAGCCGGAGCCAGACGAACACCGGGGAGCTGTTTTTT.

CDR3: CASSRQLGTEAFF. The CDR3 DNA sequence: TGTGCCAGCAGCCGACAGTTGGGCACTGAAGCTTTCTTT. This chain connects TRBV14 to TRBJ1-1; tentative D call: TRBD1 (5 bases). V lost 4 bases and J lost 4, with 10 bases in between. The CDR3 sequence is 13 residues long. Germline V gene data show CDR1 as SGHDN and CDR2 as FVKESK.

This clone came up once. The chain combines TRBV6-1 with TRBJ1-1, with 7 bases lining up with TRBD1. The germline V gene encodes CDR1 MNHNS and CDR2 SASEGT. The CDR3 is 18 amino acids. J lost 0 bases, V lost 4 bases, and 14 bases had no gene match. The CDR3 here is CASSAGRGTVVLNTEAFF. The CDR3 DNA sequence: TGTGCCAGCAGTGCCGGTCGGGGGACAGTGGTCCTGAACACTGAAGCTTTCTTT.

The V and J genes are TRBV20-1 and TRBJ1-2; possibly TRBD1 for D (5 bases). V lost 4 bases and J 8 bases, leaving 11 bases between the germline ends. The CDR3 runs to 11 residues. Germline V gene sequence: CDR1 DFQATT, CDR2 SNEGSKA (reference sequence). The CDR3 reads CSAIDWDGYTF. CDR3 nucleotides: TGCAGTGCTATAGACTGGGACGGCTACACCTTC.

This chain joins TRBV5-1 and TRBJ2-5, with TRBD2 as a possible D gene (6 bases). Germline lookup yields CDR1 SGHRS and CDR2 YFSETQ. The CDR3 contains 16 residues. The ends were cut back, 4 bases at V and 1 base at J, with 17 bases in the middle. The chain's CDR3 is CASSAGSAGFQETQYF. Written as DNA, the CDR3 is TGCGCCAGCAGCGCTGGGAGCGCGGGATTCCAAGAGACCCAGTACTTC.

This clone was observed a single time. The gene calls are TRBV2 and TRBJ2-1; D is perhaps TRBD1 or TRBD2 (6 bases each). The CDR3 covers 14 residues. Per germline, CDR1 SNHLY and CDR2 FYNNEI. V gave up 7 bases and J gave up 6 bases, with 16 bases separating them. CDR3 region: CASMWGARGNEQFF. DNA of the CDR3: TGTGCCAGCATGTGGGGGGCGAGGGGCAATGAGCAGTTCTTC. The complete variable domain, with remaining parts taken from reference TRBV2 and TRBJ2-1, reads EPEVTQTPSHQVTQMGQEVILRCVPISNHLYFYWYRQILGQKVEFLVSFYNNEISEKSEIFDDQFSVERPDGSNFTLKIRSTKLEDSAMYFCASMWGARGNEQFFGPGTRLTVL.

V usage is TRBV5-1 and J usage is TRBJ1-2; D might be TRBD1 (6 bases). Between the trimmed V and J ends, which lost 5 bases and 4 bases, there was a span of 18 bases. The CDR3 spans 15 residues. Germline CDR1 SGHRS, CDR2 YFSETQ. The DNA of the CDR3 is TGCGCCAGCAGTTACAACCCGGGGGGGCCCTATGGCTACACCTTC. Residues: CASSYNPGGPYGYTF.

In this sample, this clone turned up once. The genes are TRBV5-4 and TRBJ1-1; TRBD1 aligns across 9 bases. V lost 4 bases, J lost 4 bases, and 5 bases stayed unmatched. CDR1 and CDR2 (germline): SGHNT, YYREEE (reference sequence). The length of the CDR3 is 14 residues. This chain's CDR3 is CASSPDRGATEAFF. CDR3 in DNA: TGTGCCAGCAGCCCGGACAGGGGAGCCACTGAAGCTTTCTTT.

The chain uses TRBV19 and TRBJ1-4; 8 bases agree with TRBD1. This CDR3 spans 18 amino acids. Trimming cost V 3 bases and J 2 bases; bases outside gene matches: 11. Germline lookup yields CDR1 LNHDA and CDR2 SQIVND (reference sequence). DNA for the CDR3: TGTGCCAGTAGTATTAATCCTGGACAGGGAGGCACTAATGAAAAACTGTTTTTT. As protein: CASSINPGQGGTNEKLFF.

The rearrangement links TRBV7-9 to TRBJ2-4, with unresolved D. Per germline, CDR1 SEHNR and CDR2 FQNEAQ (reference sequence). V dropped 6 bases and J dropped 0 bases, with 12 bases sitting between them. The CDR3 is 15 amino acids. The CDR3 reads CASSLSSLAKNIQYF. DNA of the CDR3: TGTGCCAGCAGTTTATCCAGTCTAGCCAAAAACATTCAGTACTTC.

This clone occurred once. The V call is TRBV19, the J call TRBJ1-2; D remains unclear. Between the trimmed V and J ends, which lost 3 bases and 5 bases, there was a span of 19 bases. This CDR3 has 16 amino acids. The germline V gene encodes CDR1 LNHDA and CDR2 SQIVND (reference sequence). CDR3 bases: TGTGCCAGTAGTATCGGGAGCGCAACGGGATCATATGGCTACACCTTC. Protein product: CASSIGSATGSYGYTF.

This clone was found once. The chain carries TRBV7-6 and TRBJ1-3; no clear D gene. There are 14 residues in the CDR3. In germline, CDR1 is SGHVS, CDR2 FNYEAQ. Trimming shortened V by 2 bases and J by 0 bases, and 5 bases separated the two germline ends. This CDR3 reads CASSLTNSGNTIYF. CDR3 bases: TGTGCCAGCAGCTTAACCAACTCTGGAAACACCATATATTTT. Variable domain in full (rest from reference TRBV7-6 and TRBJ1-3): GAGVSQSPRYKVTKRGQDVALRCDPISGHVSLYWYRQALGQGPEFLTYFNYEAQQDKSGLPNDRFSAERPEGSISTLTIQRTEQRDSAMYRCASSLTNSGNTIYFGEGSWLTVV.

This sequence joins TRBV19 and TRBJ1-5; 10 nucleotides line up with TRBD1. Looked up from germline, CDR1 is LNHDA and CDR2 is SQIVND (reference sequence). The CDR3 has 17 amino acids. Trimming took 4 bases from V and 1 from J; bases not matched to a gene: 7. The CDR3 protein is CASSTRDRGLSNQPQHF. CDR3 nucleotide sequence: TGTGCCAGTAGTACCCGGGACAGGGGATTGAGCAATCAGCCCCAGCATTTT.